Listed below are T cell receptor beta chains from one sample, sequenced in a study of graft-versus-host responses after intestinal transplantation. Produced via immunoSEQ multiplex PCR; TCRdb's table is partial and in-frame only. The repertoire has tens of thousands of clones, 85% to 95% of them found once; the top ten carry 0.65% to 0.8%. The source material was PBMCs, sampled around 63 days after intestinal transplant. Receptors originate from a human patient who received an intestinal transplant, so some T cells may come from the graft donor. The CDR3 runs from the conserved cysteine through the conserved F or W. Each record gives: J gene, D gene, V gene, clone size, CDR3 protein, CDR3 DNA. The D gene is left open where the match is weak. Clone size is shown for a subset of rows, as once, few, many or a class of expanded clone.

>TRBJ2-1|TRBD2|TRBV19|-
CASSIGGLAINEQFF
TGTGCCAGTAGTATAGGGGGACTAGCCATAAATGAGCAGTTCTTC
>TRBJ2-2|-|TRBV13|-
CASSHRNTGELFF
TGTGCCAGCAGTCACAGGAACACCGGGGAGCTGTTTTTT
>TRBJ1-4|-|TRBV5-4|-
CASSRLSEGPNEKLFF
TGTGCCAGCAGCCGACTCTCAGAGGGGCCAAATGAAAAACTGTTTTTT
>TRBJ1-1|-|TRBV19|few
CASSMRGRPEAFF
TGTGCCAGTAGTATGAGAGGGAGGCCTGAAGCTTTCTTT
>TRBJ2-1|TRBD1|TRBV28|-
CASQPGTVNYNEQFF
TGTGCCAGCCAACCCGGGACAGTCAACTACAATGAGCAGTTCTTC
>TRBJ1-3|-|TRBV4-1|-
CASSQIWLLSGNTIYF
TGCGCCAGCAGCCAGATTTGGCTGCTCTCTGGAAACACCATATATTTT
>TRBJ2-1|-|TRBV6-1|-
CASSRWGYNEQFF
TGTGCCAGCAGCCGTTGGGGGTACAATGAGCAGTTCTTC
>TRBJ2-7|-|TRBV13|-
CASSESQAAGIQEDEQYF
TGTGCCAGCAGCGAATCCCAGGCCGCCGGGATCCAGGAGGACGAGCAGTACTTC
>TRBJ1-6|TRBD1|TRBV19|-
CASSRTGDNNSPLHF
TGTGCCAGTAGCCGGACAGGGGACAATAATTCACCCCTCCACTTT
>TRBJ2-3|-|TRBV12-5|-
CASGLRGTSTDTQYF
TGTGCTAGTGGTTTGAGGGGTACCAGCACAGATACGCAGTATTTT
>TRBJ2-7|-|TRBV11-1|-
CASSQLGPTYEQYF
TGTGCCAGCAGCCAGCTGGGACCGACCTACGAGCAGTACTTC
>TRBJ2-7|TRBD1|TRBV7-9|-
CASRPGTGTYEQYF
TGTGCCAGCAGGCCCGGGACAGGGACCTACGAGCAGTACTTC
>TRBJ2-1|-|TRBV30|-
CAWSVGANNEQFF
TGTGCCTGGAGTGTTGGGGCTAACAATGAGCAATTCTTC
>TRBJ2-2|-|TRBV7-9|-
CATHPGANTGELFF
TGTGCCACCCACCCTGGAGCGAACACCGGGGAGCTGTTTTTT
>TRBJ2-1|-|TRBV4-2|-
CASSQDFGQVLFGEQFF
TGTGCCAGCAGCCAAGACTTTGGGCAGGTTCTGTTCGGTGAGCAGTTCTTC
>TRBJ1-2|-|TRBV27|-
CASSFSSLYGYTF
TGTGCCAGCAGTTTTAGCAGCCTCTATGGCTACACCTTC
>TRBJ2-3|-|TRBV7-9|-
CASSWDTEGTDTQYF
TGTGCCAGCAGCTGGGACACAGAGGGGACAGATACGCAGTATTTT
>TRBJ2-7|-|TRBV6-4|-
CASSASSEGEQYF
TGTGCCAGCAGTGCATCTAGCGAGGGGGAGCAGTACTTC
>TRBJ2-7|-|TRBV4-1|-
CASSRLGTAYEQYF
TGCGCCAGCAGCCGACTAGGGACGGCCTACGAGCAGTACTTC
>TRBJ2-7|TRBD1|TRBV30|-
CAWSGYLGQGTVHPTYEQYF
TGTGCCTGGAGTGGATATTTGGGACAGGGGACAGTTCACCCTACCTACGAGCAGTACTTC
>TRBJ1-4|-|TRBV4-2|-
CASSHGRGEKLFF
TGTGCCAGCAGCCATGGTAGGGGGGAAAAACTGTTTTTT
>TRBJ2-7|TRBD2|TRBV7-8|-
CASSLLLAPWTSGTYEQYF
TGTGCCAGCAGCTTATTGTTGGCCCCCTGGACTAGCGGAACCTACGAGCAGTACTTC
>TRBJ2-7|-|TRBV11-2|-
CASSFFSDRDFLQEQYF
TGTGCCAGCAGCTTCTTTTCCGACAGGGACTTCTTACAGGAGCAGTACTTC
>TRBJ2-1|-|TRBV20-1|-
CSASLGNEQFF
TGCAGTGCTAGCCTCGGAAATGAGCAGTTCTTC
>TRBJ1-1|TRBD1|TRBV7-9|-
CASSFGQGVNTEAFF
TGTGCCAGCAGTTTCGGACAGGGGGTGAACACTGAAGCTTTCTTT
>TRBJ2-7|TRBD2|TRBV30|once
CAWGLAGSYEQYF
TGTGCCTGGGGACTAGCGGGCTCCTACGAGCAGTACTTC
>TRBJ2-1|-|TRBV11-2|-
CASSFDRGSYNEQFF
TGTGCCAGCAGCTTTGACAGAGGCTCCTACAATGAGCAGTTCTTC
>TRBJ2-3|-|TRBV7-9|-
CASSGADTQYF
TGTGCCAGCAGCGGGGCTGATACGCAGTATTTT
>TRBJ2-1|TRBD2|TRBV7-9|-
CASSLVTSGSSYNEQFF
TGTGCCAGCAGCTTAGTGACTAGCGGCTCCTCCTACAATGAGCAGTTCTTC
>TRBJ1-2|-|TRBV19|-
CASSILAGDSSYGYTF
TGTGCCAGTAGTATATTGGCAGGGGATTCGAGCTATGGCTACACCTTC
>TRBJ1-3|-|TRBV9|-
CASSVQDSSGNTIYF
TGTGCCAGCAGCGTACAGGACAGCTCTGGAAACACCATATATTTT
>TRBJ2-2|-|TRBV6-6|few
CASSPLGELFF
TGTGCCAGCAGTCCGCTCGGGGAGCTGTTTTTT
>TRBJ2-3|-|TRBV19|-
CASSISSGSDTQYF
TGTGCCAGTAGTATTTCCAGCGGGTCGGATACGCAGTATTTT
>TRBJ1-1|-|TRBV23-1|-
CASSQVGNTEAFF
TGCGCCAGCAGTCAAGTGGGTAACACTGAAGCTTTCTTT
>TRBJ2-3|-|TRBV9|-
CASSVAPFVPLADTQYF
TGTGCCAGCAGCGTAGCCCCCTTTGTTCCGTTGGCAGATACGCAGTATTTT
>TRBJ2-3|TRBD1|TRBV7-2|-
CASSLDSRDRSDTQYF
TGTGCCAGCAGCTTAGACTCCCGGGACAGGTCCGATACGCAGTATTTT
>TRBJ1-1|TRBD1|TRBV11-3|-
CASNQNTGVGGAFF
TGTGCCAGCAACCAAAATACAGGGGTTGGCGGAGCTTTCTTT
>TRBJ2-2|-|TRBV19|-
CASSWGSPTGELFF
TGTGCCAGTAGTTGGGGGAGCCCCACCGGGGAGCTGTTTTTT
>TRBJ2-1|TRBD2|TRBV6-1|-
CASSEVSGRAREQFF
TGTGCCAGCAGTGAGGTTAGCGGGAGGGCCAGGGAGCAGTTCTTC
>TRBJ1-5|-|TRBV30|-
CAWSPSNNQPQHF
TGTGCCTGGAGTCCGTCGAATAATCAGCCCCAGCATTTT
>TRBJ1-5|-|TRBV5-6|-
CASSPDGNQPQHF
TGTGCCAGCAGCCCCGACGGCAATCAGCCCCAGCATTTT
>TRBJ2-7|-|TRBV4-1|-
CASSRTLVRSSYEQYF
TGCGCCAGCAGCCGGACACTAGTCAGGAGCTCCTACGAGCAGTACTTC
>TRBJ1-6|-|TRBV30|-
CAWQGSYNSPLHF
TGTGCCTGGCAGGGCTCCTATAATTCACCCCTCCACTTT
>TRBJ2-6|-|TRBV11-2|-
CASSLDQRTSSGANVLTF
TGTGCCAGCAGCTTAGATCAGAGGACCTCCTCTGGGGCCAACGTCCTGACTTTC
>TRBJ2-7|-|TRBV5-6|-
CASSLRYEQYF
TGTGCCAGCAGCCTCAGGTACGAGCAGTACTTC
>TRBJ1-3|-|TRBV7-9|-
CASRPGYSGNTIYF
TGTGCCAGCCGACCCGGGTACTCTGGAAACACCATATATTTT
>TRBJ1-4|-|TRBV7-2|-
CASSLFRLGTSNEKLFF
TGTGCCAGCAGCTTATTTAGGTTGGGGACATCTAATGAAAAACTGTTTTTT
>TRBJ2-2|-|TRBV5-4|-
CASSPTSPGDTGELFF
TGTGCCAGCAGTCCTACTAGCCCAGGAGACACCGGGGAGCTGTTTTTT
>TRBJ1-2|-|TRBV6-5|-
CASSYSNILYGYTF
TGTGCCAGCAGTTACTCGAACATCCTCTATGGCTACACCTTC
>TRBJ2-1|-|TRBV9|-
CASSVEPGKGNEQFF
TGTGCCAGCAGCGTAGAGCCAGGGAAGGGGAATGAGCAGTTCTTC
>TRBJ2-5|TRBD2|TRBV4-2|-
CASSQGPRLAGGRETQYF
TGTGCCAGCAGCCAAGGGCCACGACTAGCGGGAGGACGGGAGACCCAGTACTTC
>TRBJ2-3|TRBD2|TRBV28|-
CASSLGLAGPFRTDTQYF
TGTGCCAGCAGTTTGGGACTAGCGGGACCCTTCCGCACAGATACGCAGTATTTT
>TRBJ2-3|-|TRBV7-6|once
CASSEAQIPDTQYF
TGTGCCAGCAGCGAGGCCCAGATCCCGGATACGCAGTATTTT
>TRBJ2-7|TRBD2|TRBV7-9|-
CASSPPGLAGGPGHYEQYF
TGTGCCAGCAGCCCACCGGGACTAGCGGGAGGGCCTGGCCACTACGAGCAGTACTTC